Below are 26 T cell receptor beta chains sequenced from a single sample in a study of CD8+ T cells in alopecia areata. Treatment meaning: oral pan-JAK inhibitor, 5-10 mg twice daily. In each case, RNA was isolated and then reverse transcribed into cDNA as the sequencing template. The method was immunoSEQ multiplex PCR; TCRdb's version includes in-frame clones alone and lacks a portion of them. The profile covers 150,000 to 200,000 clones, with less than 70% appearing a single time and 1.3% taken by the ten largest. Sequencing was performed on CD4+ T cells sorted from blood, taken between weeks 47 and 50, from a patient treated with tofacitinib. The receptors originated from a human donor with alopecia areata.

In the case of this clone: Other DNA sequences within the sample encode an identical CDR3. This sequence joins TRBV28 and TRBJ2-7; 8 bases are shared with TRBD2. The CDR3 has 14 amino acids. Trimming removed 7 bases from V and 1 base from J; junction bases left unmatched: 6. CDR1 MDHEN and CDR2 SYDVKM come from the germline V gene. CDR3 sequence: CASIRGGVSYEQYF. The CDR3 bases are TGTGCCAGCATCCGGGGGGGAGTATCCTACGAGCAGTACTTC. Full variable domain (outside the CDR3, taken from reference TRBV28 and TRBJ2-7): DVKVTQSSRYLVKRTGEKVFLECVQDMDHENMFWYRQDPGLGLRLIYFSYDVKMKEKGDIPEGYSVSREKKERFSLILESASTNQTSMYLCASIRGGVSYEQYFGPGTRLTVT.

The J gene is TRBJ2-5, the V gene TRBV9; 11 bases match TRBD2. Losses at the gene ends were 4 bases for V and 5 bases for J; bases not matched to a gene: 4. The CDR3 is 14 residues long. CDR1 is SGDLS, CDR2 YYNGEE, per germline. CDR3 nucleotide sequence: TGTGCCAGCAGCTCTAGCGGGGGGAGGGAGACCCAGTACTTC. This translates into CASSSSGGRETQYF. The variable domain in full, with the rest retrieved from reference TRBV9 and TRBJ2-5, is DSGVTQTPKHLITATGQRVTLRCSPRSGDLSVYWYQQSLDQGLQFLIQYYNGEERAKGNILERFSAQQFPDLHSELNLSSLELGDSALYFCASSSSGGRETQYFGPGTRLLVL.

The rearrangement joins TRBV2 to TRBJ1-2; the D gene is possibly TRBD1 (5 bases). The CDR3 covers 13 residues. Germline V gives CDR1 SNHLY, CDR2 FYNNEI. V shed 4 bases and J shed 5 bases, with 11 bases lying between them. The CDR3 here is CASSVPTEYGYTF. The CDR3 DNA sequence: TGTGCCAGCAGTGTTCCGACAGAGTATGGCTACACCTTC.

The rearrangement links TRBV4-3 to TRBJ2-3; 12 nucleotides line up with TRBD2. CDR1 and CDR2 (germline): LGHNA, YSLEER. This CDR3 is 17 amino acids long. Trimming at V came to 0 bases and at J to 5 bases, leaving 6 bases not matched to a gene. For the CDR3, the DNA is TGCGCCAGCAGCCAAGAAGGACTAGCGGGGCAGGTAGATACGCAGTATTTT. It encodes CASSQEGLAGQVDTQYF.

This clone has just a few counts. The chain carries TRBV23-1 and TRBJ1-2; D remains unclear. TRBV23-1 is classed as an ORF, of uncertain function. There are 15 residues in the CDR3. V gave up 0 bases and J gave up 4 bases, with 12 bases separating them. CDR3 bases: TGCGCCAGCAGTCAATCGAGAGCCCGAGGCTATGGCTACACCTTC. It specifies CASSQSRARGYGYTF.

A single count supports this clone. The rearrangement uses TRBV7-7 and TRBJ2-2; no clear D. V lost 10 bases to trimming and J lost 1 base, with 16 bases between them. The CDR3 is 15 residues long. CDR1 and CDR2 from the germline V gene are SSHAT and FNYEAQ (reference sequence). The CDR3 protein is CATRREMGNTGELFF. Here the CDR3 DNA reads TGTGCCACCAGGAGAGAAATGGGGAACACCGGGGAGCTGTTTTTT.

A few counts support this clone. This chain connects TRBV29-1 to TRBJ2-7; TRBD2 matches at 9 bases. From germline, CDR1 is SQVTM and CDR2 ANQGSEA. Unmatched junction bases numbered 8, after V lost 6 bases and J lost 2 bases. The CDR3 length is 14 residues. CDR3 in DNA: TGCAGCGTCAAGGAGGCTAGCGGGGCCTACGAGCAGTACTTC. It translates to CSVKEASGAYEQYF.

The genes are TRBV30 and TRBJ2-7, with D possibly matching TRBD2 (5 bases). Germline CDR1 reads GTSNPN; CDR2 reads SVGIG (reference sequence). The CDR3 has 14 residues. V lost 0 bases and J lost 7, with 16 bases in between. The CDR3 DNA reads TGTGCCTGGAGTGTTCGCCGGCAACTAGGGGAGCAGTACTTC. Residues: CAWSVRRQLGEQYF.

V is TRBV29-1 and J is TRBJ1-2; D ambiguous. Trimming took 7 bases from V and 3 from J, leaving 9 bases between them. The CDR3 has 11 amino acids. The germline CDR1 and CDR2 sequences are SQVTM and ANQGSEA. DNA of the CDR3: TGCAGCGCGGACGGTTACTATGGCTACACCTTC. Encoded protein: CSADGYYGYTF.

The V gene is TRBV23-1, the J gene TRBJ2-1; the D is unclear. TRBV23-1 is sorted into the ORF group, with uncertain function. This CDR3 comprises 12 residues. Trimming pared 9 bases from V and 3 bases from J, leaving 9 bases between. CDR3: CASQRFYNEQFF. The CDR3 DNA is TGCGCCAGTCAGAGGTTCTACAATGAGCAGTTCTTC.

V and J are TRBV27 and TRBJ2-3; possibly TRBD1 for D (5 bases). The CDR3 has 16 residues. Germline CDR1 is MNHEY and CDR2 is SMNVEV (reference sequence). Trimming took off 3 bases at V and 2 bases at J, with 15 bases between the two ends. The CDR3 sequence: CASSLGWTYFTDTQYF. As DNA, the CDR3 is TGTGCCAGCAGTTTGGGATGGACATATTTCACAGATACGCAGTATTTT.

The genes are TRBV29-1 and TRBJ2-7, with 7 bases that match TRBD1. Unmatched junction bases numbered 4, after V lost 6 bases and J lost 5 bases. The CDR3 consists of 11 residues. Germline V gene data show CDR1 as SQVTM and CDR2 as ANQGSEA. CDR3 in DNA: TGCAGCGTCGCAGGGGGTCACGAGCAGTACTTC. Its translation: CSVAGGHEQYF.

The chain is built from TRBV30 and TRBJ2-2; maybe TRBD2 (6 bases). Germline CDR1 reads GTSNPN; CDR2 reads SVGIG (reference sequence). The CDR3 totals 14 residues. Trimming took off 4 bases at V and 6 bases at J, with 15 bases between the two ends. DNA of the CDR3: TGTGCCTGGACCCGCCTGGGACTGGCCGGGGAGCTGTTTTTT. Translated: CAWTRLGLAGELFF.

J is TRBJ1-5 and V is TRBV4-3; D remains ambiguous. The CDR3 covers 20 residues. Between the trimmed V and J ends, which lost 0 bases and 1 base, there was a span of 22 bases. Germline CDR1 is LGHNA and CDR2 is YSLEER. The CDR3 region is CASSQDLRRGLGKSNQPQHF. CDR3 bases: TGCGCCAGCAGCCAAGATCTCAGGAGAGGGCTGGGGAAGAGCAATCAGCCCCAGCATTTT.

The gene calls are TRBV30 and TRBJ1-5; 7 bases fit TRBD1. This CDR3 is 15 amino acids long. The V and J ends lost 1 base and 2 bases, in that order; junction bases with no gene match: 5. Germline assignment: CDR1 GTSNPN and CDR2 SVGIG (reference sequence). The CDR3: CAWSAGQRGNQPQHF. CDR3 nucleotides: TGTGCCTGGAGTGCGGGACAGCGAGGCAATCAGCCCCAGCATTTT.

This CDR3 is CASSVGDGVYEQYF. The CDR3 DNA is TGTGCCAGCAGCGTAGGGGACGGGGTCTACGAGCAGTACTTC. This sequence joins TRBV9 and TRBJ2-7; TRBD1 or TRBD2 may be the D gene (5 bases each). This CDR3 contains 14 residues. Trimming removed 0 bases at V and 3 bases at J, with 10 bases between. The V gene's germline CDR1 is SGDLS and CDR2 YYNGEE.

V usage is TRBV5-5 and J usage is TRBJ1-2, with D unresolved. Looked up from germline, CDR1 is SGHKS and CDR2 is YYEKEE (reference sequence). Trimming shortened V by 0 bases and J by 4 bases, and 4 bases separated the two germline ends. This CDR3 is 12 amino acids long. The CDR3 coding sequence is TGTGCCAGCAGCTTGGCGGCCTATGGCTACACCTTC. This encodes CASSLAAYGYTF.

This chain uses TRBV6-6 with TRBJ2-7; the D is unclear. Deletions cut 4 bases from V and 5 bases from J, with 6 bases between. CDR3 length: 11 residues. From germline, CDR1 is MNHNY and CDR2 SVGAGI (reference sequence). CDR3 sequence (DNA): TGTGCCAGCAGTTCCTTAGACGAGCAGTACTTC. This encodes CASSSLDEQYF.

This sequence joins TRBV29-1 and TRBJ2-5; perhaps TRBD2 as D (6 bases). CDR3 length equals 13 residues. The V gene lost 4 bases and the J gene lost 3 bases, with 12 bases spanning the gap. CDR1 is SQVTM, CDR2 ANQGSEA, per germline. CDR3 region: CSVVEAGKETQYF. DNA of the CDR3: TGCAGCGTTGTGGAGGCGGGGAAAGAGACCCAGTACTTC.

The rearrangement uses TRBV7-9 and TRBJ2-2; the match to TRBD1 covers 7 bases. V lost 2 bases to trimming and J lost 3 bases; unmatched junction nucleotides: 15. Per the germline V gene, CDR1 is SEHNR and CDR2 is FQNEAQ (reference sequence). This CDR3 has 19 residues. The CDR3 DNA sequence: TGTGCCAGCAGCTTATTCCCCCTCTATACGGGACAGCACACCGGGGAGCTGTTTTTT. Encoded protein: CASSLFPLYTGQHTGELFF.

This clone was seen a handful of times. The sample contains more than one DNA sequence encoding this CDR3. V usage is TRBV2 and J usage is TRBJ2-5, with D hard to call. CDR1 is SNHLY and CDR2 is FYNNEI in the germline V gene. The CDR3 length is 13 residues. With 3 bases removed from V and 1 base from J, the gap between germline ends came to 6 bases. CDR3 region: CASSDGVQETQYF. The CDR3, as DNA: TGTGCCAGCAGTGATGGGGTCCAAGAGACCCAGTACTTC.

In this sample, this clone turned up once. The V gene is TRBV7-8, the J gene TRBJ1-2, with D unresolved. Germline V gene data show CDR1 as SGHVS and CDR2 as FQNEAQ. The CDR3 runs 11 residues. V lost 6 bases, J lost 4 bases, and 6 bases lay in between. CDR3: CASSPLYGYTF. CDR3 sequence (DNA): TGTGCCAGCAGTCCGCTCTATGGCTACACCTTC. The full variable domain, its missing parts supplied by reference TRBV7-8 and TRBJ1-2, is GAGVSQSPRYKVAKRGQDVALRCDPISGHVSLFWYQQALGQGPEFLTYFQNEAQLDKSGLPSDRFFAERPEGSVSTLKIQRTQQEDSAVYLCASSPLYGYTFGSGTRLTVV.

The J gene is TRBJ2-6, the V gene TRBV5-1; 8 positions agree with TRBD1. The CDR3 totals 18 residues. V gave up 1 base and J gave up 0 bases; unmatched junction bases: 6. Germline V gene sequence: CDR1 SGHRS, CDR2 YFSETQ. The DNA of the CDR3 is TGCGCCAGCAGCTTGAGTCGACAGGGGCCCTCTGGGGCCAACGTCCTGACTTTC. This gives the protein CASSLSRQGPSGANVLTF. Filled out from reference TRBV5-1 and TRBJ2-6, the complete variable domain reads KAGVTQTPRYLIKTRGQQVTLSCSPISGHRSVSWYQQTPGQGLQFLFEYFSETQRNKGNFPGRFSGRQFSNSRSEMNVSTLELGDSALYLCASSLSRQGPSGANVLTFGAGSRLTVL.

The chain recombines TRBV15 with TRBJ2-7; D not certain. CDR3 length: 14 residues. V lost 5 bases to trimming and J lost 2 bases, with 13 bases between them. The germline V gene encodes CDR1 LNHNV and CDR2 YYDKDF (reference sequence). The CDR3 region has the DNA TGTGCCACCAGCCCCCTAGGCAAAGCCTACGAGCAGTACTTC. Translation gives CATSPLGKAYEQYF.

The chain couples TRBV30 to TRBJ1-1; perhaps TRBD1 as D (5 bases). The germline gives CDR1 GTSNPN, CDR2 SVGIG (reference sequence). The CDR3 has 14 amino acids. Trimming took off 2 bases at V and 1 base at J, with 11 bases between the two ends. The CDR3 protein is CAWSLTQGNTEAFF. In nucleotides, the CDR3 is TGTGCCTGGAGTCTCACCCAGGGGAACACTGAAGCTTTCTTT.

This rearrangement joins TRBV25-1 to TRBJ2-7, with TRBD2 as a possible D gene (6 bases). CDR1 and CDR2 (germline): MGHDK, SYGVNS. The ends were cut back, 4 bases at V and 3 bases at J, with 19 bases in the middle. This CDR3 is 16 amino acids long. The CDR3 protein is CASSANPGTGVYEQYF. CDR3 nucleotides: TGTGCCAGCAGTGCAAATCCGGGGACTGGCGTCTACGAGCAGTACTTC.